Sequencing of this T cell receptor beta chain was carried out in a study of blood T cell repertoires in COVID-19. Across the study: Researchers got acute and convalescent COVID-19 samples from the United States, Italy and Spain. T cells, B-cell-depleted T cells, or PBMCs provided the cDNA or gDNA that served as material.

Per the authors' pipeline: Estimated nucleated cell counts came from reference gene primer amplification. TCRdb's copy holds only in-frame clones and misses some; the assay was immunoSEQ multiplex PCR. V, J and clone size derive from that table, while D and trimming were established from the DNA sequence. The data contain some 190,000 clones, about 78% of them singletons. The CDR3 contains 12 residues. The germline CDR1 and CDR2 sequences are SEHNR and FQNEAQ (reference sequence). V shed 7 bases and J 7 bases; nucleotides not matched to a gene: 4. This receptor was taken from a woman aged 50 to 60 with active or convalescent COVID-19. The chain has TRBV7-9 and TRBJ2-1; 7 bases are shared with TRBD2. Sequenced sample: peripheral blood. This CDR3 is CASTGLGNEQFF. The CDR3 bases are TGTGCCAGCACCGGACTAGGAAATGAGCAGTTCTTC.